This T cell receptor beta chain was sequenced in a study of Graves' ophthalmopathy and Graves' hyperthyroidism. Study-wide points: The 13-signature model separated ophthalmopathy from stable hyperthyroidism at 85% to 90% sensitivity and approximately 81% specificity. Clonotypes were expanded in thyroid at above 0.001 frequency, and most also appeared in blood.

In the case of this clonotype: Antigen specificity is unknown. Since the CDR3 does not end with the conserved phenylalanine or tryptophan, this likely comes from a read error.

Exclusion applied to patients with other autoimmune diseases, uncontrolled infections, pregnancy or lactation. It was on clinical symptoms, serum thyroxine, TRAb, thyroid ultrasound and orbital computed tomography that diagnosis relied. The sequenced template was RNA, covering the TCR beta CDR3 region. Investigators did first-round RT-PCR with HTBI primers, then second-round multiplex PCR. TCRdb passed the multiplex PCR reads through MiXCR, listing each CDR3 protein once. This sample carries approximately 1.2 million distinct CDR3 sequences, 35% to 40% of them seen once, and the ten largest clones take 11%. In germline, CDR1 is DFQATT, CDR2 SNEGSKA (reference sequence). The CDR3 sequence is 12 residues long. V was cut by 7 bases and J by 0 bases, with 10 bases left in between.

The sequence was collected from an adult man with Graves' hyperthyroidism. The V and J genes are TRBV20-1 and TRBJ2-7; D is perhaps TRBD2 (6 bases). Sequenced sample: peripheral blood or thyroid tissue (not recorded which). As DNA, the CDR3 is TGCAGTGTAGGAGGGAGCTCCTACGAGCAGTACTCC. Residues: CSVGGSSYEQYS.